The T cell receptor (beta chain) under discussion was sequenced for a study of CD8 T cells in Susac syndrome. Overall study: Patients with Susac syndrome were therapy-naive, treated with corticosteroids, or treated with intravenous immunoglobulin alone when blood was collected.

General study results and limits: Clonal expansion was missing from Susac syndrome CD4+ T cell repertoires.

It was with random hexamers that roughly 0.5 to 1 ug RNA was reverse transcribed. Via MiXCR, TCRdb re-called the immunoSEQ multiplex PCR reads, giving one row per CDR3 protein. Here the sample spans 55,000 to 80,000 distinct CDR3 sequences, 93% being singletons. Germline CDR1 reads MNHEY; CDR2 reads SVGAGI. This CDR3 spans 15 amino acids. V lost 0 bases to trimming and J lost 1 base, with 9 bases between them. This clonotype appeared once. The target antigen is unknown. FACS was used to enrich TEMRA cells, whereas the CD8+ and CD4+ T cells were obtained by negative isolation. This chain joins TRBV6-5 and TRBJ1-2, with a tentative D call TRBD1 (5 bases). This TCR was recovered from a human donor with Susac syndrome. Sequencing was done on a sample of CD4+ T cells from PBMCs. The CDR3: CASSYSTGGNYGYTF. In DNA, the CDR3 is TGTGCCAGCAGTTACTCGACCGGGGGTAACTATGGCTACACCTTC.